This TCR beta chain came from a study of Graves' ophthalmopathy and Graves' hyperthyroidism. Study information: No treatment had been given when peripheral blood was collected at initial diagnosis.

V was pared by 6 bases and J by 3 bases, with 10 bases of the junction left unmatched. Germline loops: CDR1 MNHNS, CDR2 SASEGT. The CDR3 extends over 16 amino acids. RNA transcripts served as template for amplifying TCR beta CDR3 sequences. In the first round, RT-PCR was carried out with HTBI primers, and a multiplex PCR formed the second round. MiXCR was run by TCRdb on the multiplex PCR reads, yielding one entry per CDR3 protein. The sample lists fewer than 350,000 distinct CDR3 sequences, roughly 15% occurring once. The table lists this clonotype with many counts. Its antigen is as yet unknown. Study-wide findings and caveats: Ophthalmopathy progression prediction by the model yielded a sensitivity of about 70% and a specificity of about 72%. Detected in blood as well were most expanded thyroid clonotypes with frequency above 0.001.

Sequenced: peripheral blood. The origin of this receptor is an adult man with Graves' ophthalmopathy. V gene TRBV6-1 combines with J gene TRBJ1-2; 10 positions agree with TRBD1. CDR3 coding DNA: TGTGCCAGCAGCCTACGGGGCGGGACAGGGGACTATGGCTACACCTTC. Its protein is CASSLRGGTGDYGYTF.